These 29 T cell receptor beta chains were all obtained from the same sample, sequenced in a study of CD4 T cells in relation to SARS-CoV-2 and coronaviruses. CD4+ T cells from unexposed donors were obtained before the COVID-19 pandemic (2011-2018). Isolation of CD4+ T cells took place after around eleven days in culture. These TCRs are of unknown antigen specificity. Sequencing was performed with immunoSEQ multiplex PCR; in TCRdb, only in-frame clones are kept and a portion is missing. This sample has around 26,000 clones, with about 82% found just once. The sequenced sample was CD4+ T cells from PBMCs, cultured in vitro. The receptors originated from a human donor in good health.

This chain joins TRBV19 and TRBJ2-3, with 8 bases matching TRBD2. Germline CDR1 LNHDA, CDR2 SQIVND (reference sequence). This CDR3 contains 16 residues. Trimming at V came to 5 bases and at J to 1 base, leaving 8 bases not matched to a gene. CDR3: CASSPQRETGTDTQYF. The CDR3 nucleotides are TGTGCCAGTAGTCCCCAGCGGGAGACGGGCACAGATACGCAGTATTTT.

This rearrangement joins TRBV12-5 to TRBJ2-7; TRBD2 matches at 7 bases. Germline V gives CDR1 LGHNT, CDR2 FRNRAP. This CDR3 has 16 residues. The V segment lost 0 bases and the J segment 4 bases; nucleotides outside the gene matches: 9. The CDR3 sequence: CASGLVQVWEGYEQYF. DNA for the CDR3: TGTGCTAGTGGTTTGGTACAGGTGTGGGAGGGTTACGAGCAGTACTTC.

This chain uses TRBV10-3 with TRBJ1-3, with D maybe TRBD1 (5 bases). Trimming shortened V by 2 bases and J by 0 bases, and 11 bases separated the two germline ends. Germline CDR1 reads ENHRY; CDR2 reads SYGVKD. CDR3 length: 16 amino acids. The CDR3 sequence is CAISEGGLSSGNTIYF. DNA of the CDR3: TGTGCCATCAGTGAGGGGGGTCTGAGCTCTGGAAACACCATATATTTT.

The J gene is TRBJ2-3, the V gene TRBV18, with 7 bases aligning to TRBD2. Germline CDR1 is KGHSH and CDR2 is LQKENI. The V segment lost 3 bases and the J segment 5 bases; nucleotides outside the gene matches: 8. The CDR3 consists of 15 residues. Written as DNA, the CDR3 is TGTGCCAGCTCACCCGCGGGGGTCGTGGGAGATACGCAGTATTTT. It codes for CASSPAGVVGDTQYF.

The chain links TRBV9 to TRBJ2-2; 7 nucleotides agree with TRBD2. The CDR3 is 16 amino acids. The V segment lost 0 bases and the J segment 6 bases; nucleotides outside the gene matches: 8. The V gene's germline CDR1 is SGDLS and CDR2 YYNGEE. The CDR3 here is CASSVDLAAPAGELFF. CDR3 bases: TGTGCCAGCAGCGTAGACCTAGCGGCGCCAGCCGGGGAGCTGTTTTTT.

The chain carries TRBV7-2 and TRBJ1-1, with 8 bases fitting TRBD1. V trimming: 5 bases; J trimming: 0 bases; junction bases outside the gene matches: 5. The CDR3 runs 15 residues. Germline V gene data show CDR1 as SGHTA and CDR2 as FQGNSA. CDR3 loop: CASSTGQGMNTEAFF. The CDR3 DNA reads as TGTGCCAGCAGCACCGGACAGGGCATGAACACTGAAGCTTTCTTT.

The V call is TRBV5-1, the J call TRBJ1-2; 8 bases agree with TRBD1. The germline V gene has CDR1 SGHRS and CDR2 YFSETQ. The trim removed 4 bases at V and 6 bases at J, leaving 5 bases unmatched. The CDR3 length is 13 residues. The CDR3 sequence is CASSQDRVDGYTF. CDR3 sequence (DNA): TGCGCCAGCAGCCAGGACAGGGTCGATGGCTACACCTTC.

This sequence joins TRBV9 and TRBJ1-2; D not certain. V lost 0 bases and J lost 0, with 0 bases in between. The germline CDR1 and CDR2 sequences are SGDLS and YYNGEE. The CDR3 runs to 12 residues. CDR3: CASSVANYGYTF. The CDR3 DNA follows: TGTGCCAGCAGCGTAGCTAACTATGGCTACACCTTC.

The chain links TRBV7-2 to TRBJ1-5; perhaps TRBD1 as D (6 bases). From germline, CDR1 is SGHTA and CDR2 FQGNSA. CDR3 length: 15 residues. V was trimmed by 5 bases and J by 1 base, leaving 12 bases between them. CDR3 coding DNA: TGTGCCAGCAGCCTACAGGGAAACAGCAATCAGCCCCAGCATTTT. This encodes CASSLQGNSNQPQHF.

The chain joins TRBV29-1 to TRBJ1-2; maybe TRBD1 (6 bases). The germline gives CDR1 SQVTM, CDR2 ANQGSEA. With 6 bases removed from V and 4 bases from J, the gap between germline ends came to 15 bases. The CDR3 is made up of 13 amino acids. This CDR3 reads CSVEGVWGYGYTF. DNA of the CDR3: TGCAGCGTGGAGGGGGTATGGGGCTATGGCTACACCTTC. The entire variable domain, with the rest obtained from reference TRBV29-1 and TRBJ1-2, is as follows: SAVISQKPSRDICQRGTSLTIQCQVDSQVTMMFWYRQQPGQSLTLIATANQGSEATYESGFVIDKFPISRPNLTFSTLTVSNMSPEDSSIYLCSVEGVWGYGYTFGSGTRLTVV.

The chain employs TRBV5-8 and TRBJ2-2, with D perhaps matching TRBD2 (6 bases). Trimming removed 1 base from V and 6 bases from J, with 16 bases in between. The CDR3 is 16 residues long. CDR1 SGHTS and CDR2 YDEGEE come from the germline V gene. The CDR3 here is CASSLLSTGVPGELFF. CDR3 nucleotide sequence: TGTGCCAGCAGCTTGCTTTCAACGGGAGTTCCCGGGGAGCTGTTTTTT.

This chain joins TRBV3-1 (or the pseudogene TRBV3-2) and TRBJ1-6; possible D gene TRBD1, 5 bases. The germline V and J ends were trimmed by 4 bases and 6 bases, with 13 bases remaining between them. The CDR3 has 15 amino acids. The germline gives CDR1 LGHDT, CDR2 YNNKEL (reference sequence). In DNA form, the CDR3 reads TGTGCCAGCAGCCCGGGGGAGCTTCCTAATTCACCCCTCCACTTT. Amino acids: CASSPGELPNSPLHF.

The rearrangement uses TRBV5-1 and TRBJ2-2, with TRBD2 identical over 10 bases. Germline loops: CDR1 SGHRS, CDR2 YFSETQ. V shed 4 bases, J shed 1 base, and the junction held 4 bases outside the gene matches. This CDR3 has 16 residues. CDR3 nucleotide sequence: TGCGCCAGCAGCCTACGGACTAGCGGGAACACCGGGGAGCTGTTTTTT. It yields the protein CASSLRTSGNTGELFF.

The rearrangement links TRBV5-1 to TRBJ2-1; 8 nucleotides agree with TRBD1. The CDR3 is 16 amino acids. The germline V gene encodes CDR1 SGHRS and CDR2 YFSETQ. With V trimmed by 0 bases and J by 4 bases, 6 bases remained unmatched. The CDR3 sequence is CASSLVGQGAYNEQFF. In nucleotides, the CDR3 is TGCGCCAGCAGCTTGGTCGGCCAGGGGGCTTACAATGAGCAGTTCTTC.

This chain connects TRBV18 to TRBJ2-3, with TRBD2 matching over 13 bases. V was clipped by 0 bases and J by 6 bases; unmatched bases: 3. Germline V gene data show CDR1 as KGHSH and CDR2 as LQKENI. The CDR3 is 16 residues long. CDR3 coding DNA: TGTGCCAGCTCACCACCTGGACTAGCGGGAGCTGATACGCAGTATTTT. Amino acids: CASSPPGLAGADTQYF.

The sample holds one count of this clone. V is TRBV19 and J is TRBJ2-7; D is perhaps TRBD2 (6 bases). Germline-derived CDR1 and CDR2 are LNHDA and SQIVND (reference sequence). V was pared by 2 bases and J by 7 bases, with 15 bases between. The CDR3 covers 14 residues. The CDR3 DNA follows: TGTGCCAGTAGTATAAGAGGCCTCGGAGGGGAGCAGTACTTC. This gives the protein CASSIRGLGGEQYF. Filled out from reference TRBV19 and TRBJ2-7, the complete variable domain reads DGGITQSPKYLFRKEGQNVTLSCEQNLNHDAMYWYRQDPGQGLRLIYYSQIVNDFQKGDIAEGYSVSREKKESFPLTVTSAQKNPTAFYLCASSIRGLGGEQYFGPGTRLTVT.

The V call is TRBV15, the J call TRBJ2-7; 10 nucleotides line up with TRBD2. Unmatched junction bases numbered 5, after V lost 0 bases and J lost 0 bases. The CDR3 totals 17 residues. CDR1 is LNHNV, CDR2 YYDKDF, per germline (reference sequence). CDR3 nucleotide sequence: TGTGCCACCAGCAGAGATCGAGGGACTAGCGTCTCCTACGAGCAGTACTTC. This sequence encodes CATSRDRGTSVSYEQYF.

The genes are TRBV7-2 and TRBJ2-2, with 8 bases matching TRBD2. Germline V gene data show CDR1 as SGHTA and CDR2 as FQGNSA. The J segment lost 7 bases and the V segment lost 6 bases, leaving 7 bases of the junction unmatched. The CDR3 spans 14 residues. DNA of the CDR3: TGTGCCAGCAGGATCGGGGGGGCCGACGGGGAGCTGTTTTTT. This codes for CASRIGGADGELFF.

This chain links TRBV27 with TRBJ2-1; D not certain. The CDR3 contains 13 residues. The ends were cut back, 1 base at V and 5 bases at J, with 6 bases in the middle. Per the germline V gene, CDR1 is MNHEY and CDR2 is SMNVEV (reference sequence). CDR3: CASSLWSDNEQFF. The CDR3 DNA reads as TGTGCCAGCAGTTTATGGTCGGACAATGAGCAGTTCTTC.

The chain combines TRBV29-1 with TRBJ2-7; D is unresolved. V was pared by 4 bases and J by 3 bases, with 13 bases between. Germline V gene data show CDR1 as SQVTM and CDR2 as ANQGSEA. This CDR3 is built from 13 residues. The CDR3 DNA reads TGCAGCGTTGTAGGGCAGTCCAACTACGAGCAGTACTTC. This codes for CSVVGQSNYEQYF.

There are a few counts of this clone. This chain uses TRBV4-3 with TRBJ1-5, with D maybe TRBD1 (6 bases). With 0 bases removed from V and 2 bases from J, the gap between germline ends came to 11 bases. This CDR3 is built from 16 residues. Germline CDR1 LGHNA, CDR2 YSLEER. DNA of the CDR3: TGCGCCAGCAGCCAAGAGGGGGGCTTCGGCAATCAGCCCCAGCATTTT. Translating it yields CASSQEGGFGNQPQHF.

This rearrangement joins TRBV18 to TRBJ1-5, with no clear D. The germline V gene encodes CDR1 KGHSH and CDR2 LQKENI. CDR3 length equals 14 residues. Trimming shortened V by 3 bases and J by 5 bases, and 11 bases separated the two germline ends. CDR3 nucleotides: TGTGCCAGCTCACCTTACGAGGCCGATCAGCCCCAGCATTTT. This gives the protein CASSPYEADQPQHF.

This clone appeared a few times. This sequence joins TRBV6-5 and TRBJ1-6; TRBD1 matches 7 bases. Germline values: CDR1 MNHEY, CDR2 SVGAGI. After removal of 7 bases from V and 7 bases from J, the junction contained 7 bases not matched to a gene. The CDR3 length is 14 residues. In DNA, the CDR3 is TGTGCCAGCAAAAGAGACAGGGAGAATTCACCCCTCCACTTT. Its protein product is CASKRDRENSPLHF.

The chain has TRBV3-1 (or the pseudogene TRBV3-2) and TRBJ1-3; D unresolved. CDR1 and CDR2 from the germline V gene are LGHDT and YNNKEL (reference sequence). The V end was cut by 0 bases, the J end by 0 bases, with 12 bases between. The CDR3 extends over 17 amino acids. CDR3 in amino acids: CASSQDYSPISGNTIYF. The CDR3 nucleotides read TGTGCCAGCAGCCAAGATTACAGCCCGATCTCTGGAAACACCATATATTTT.

The gene calls are TRBV7-9 and TRBJ1-3, with D unresolved. V lost 10 bases and J lost 2, with 12 bases in between. CDR3 length: 13 residues. Germline V lookup: CDR1 SEHNR, CDR2 FQNEAQ (reference sequence). The CDR3 loop is CATPFEAGNTIYF. The CDR3 DNA is TGTGCCACCCCTTTCGAGGCTGGAAACACCATATATTTT.

The CDR3 coding sequence is TGTGCCAGCCAACATGATCAACAGGGTTCTCTTTTTAACGAGCAGTACTTC. This sequence encodes CASQHDQQGSLFNEQYF. The V call is TRBV14, the J call TRBJ2-7; a weak D match, TRBD1 (6 bases). The CDR3 runs to 17 residues. Germline V gene data show CDR1 as SGHDN and CDR2 as FVKESK. The germline V and J ends were trimmed by 8 bases and 5 bases, with 28 bases remaining between them.

This clone has just a few counts. The chain couples TRBV11-3 to TRBJ2-6, with D tentatively TRBD1 (5 bases). CDR1 is SGHNT, CDR2 YENEEA, per germline. Trimming removed 1 base from V and 2 bases from J, with 15 bases in between. There are 18 residues in the CDR3. The CDR3 loop reads CASSLGMGLPPGANVLTF. In DNA, the CDR3 is TGTGCCAGCAGCTTAGGTATGGGGCTTCCGCCTGGGGCCAACGTCCTGACTTTC.

This clone was seen more than once but under ten times. This sequence joins TRBV5-4 and TRBJ2-5; no definite D call. Germline-derived CDR1 and CDR2 are SGHNT and YYREEE (reference sequence). The CDR3 spans 15 residues. Trimming removed 0 bases at V and 5 bases at J, with 14 bases between. CDR3 region: CASSLDPGLVETQYF. In DNA, the CDR3 is TGTGCCAGCAGCTTGGATCCGGGTCTAGTTGAGACCCAGTACTTC.

This sequence joins TRBV5-1 and TRBJ2-2, with TRBD1 matching 10 bases. The CDR3 has 18 residues. J lost 5 bases, V lost 4 bases, and 14 bases had no gene match. The germline V gene encodes CDR1 SGHRS and CDR2 YFSETQ. The CDR3 coding sequence is TGCGCCAGCAGCCCCGGACAGGGGGGCGGAATAAAAACCGGGGAGCTGTTTTTT. It specifies CASSPGQGGGIKTGELFF.